This entry describes one T cell receptor (beta chain). TCRdb passed the 5' RACE reads through MiXCR, listing each CDR3 protein once. Among 150,000 or so distinct CDR3 sequences listed, around a tenth were seen once. These data are taken from a study of CD8 T cells in ankylosing spondylitis. The CDR3 covers 15 residues. Germline V gene sequence: CDR1 SGHRS, CDR2 YFSETQ. Deletions cut 4 bases from V and 3 bases from J, with 14 bases between. The source material was blood, either unsorted or a sorted T cell fraction (not recorded which). This sequence joins TRBV5-1 and TRBJ2-1, with D possibly matching TRBD2 (6 bases). This TCR derives from a male donor with ankylosing spondylitis or in good health (not recorded which). The CDR3 reads CASSLAETSYNEQFF. CDR3 coding DNA: TGCGCCAGCAGCCTTGCTGAGACTAGCTACAATGAGCAGTTCTTC.